These 5 T cell receptor beta chains originate from one sample sequenced in a study of breast tumors, draining lymph nodes, adjacent tissues. The lymph nodes were axillary draining lymph nodes from breast cancer patients. MiXCR was run by TCRdb on the multiplex PCR reads, yielding one entry per CDR3 protein. Altogether about 89,000 distinct CDR3 sequences are present, about 27% being singletons, with the ten largest covering about 8%. The sequenced sample was axillary lymph node tissue. The receptors come from a female donor with breast cancer. Some clones in this sample may be carry-over from other donors' samples.

This clonotype was seen many times. V gene TRBV5-8 combines with J gene TRBJ2-5; 9 nucleotides agree with TRBD1. Losses at the gene ends were 4 bases for V and 1 base for J; bases not matched to a gene: 5. Looked up from germline, CDR1 is SGHTS and CDR2 is YDEGEE. This CDR3 has 15 amino acids. This chain's CDR3 is CASSQGTGSQETQYF. CDR3 DNA: TGTGCCAGCAGCCAGGGGACAGGGAGCCAAGAGACCCAGTACTTC.

This clonotype was counted many times. The chain is built from TRBV18 and TRBJ2-1, with no clear D. Trimming took 4 bases from V and 2 from J, leaving 15 bases between them. Germline assignment: CDR1 KGHSH and CDR2 LQKENI. The CDR3 is 16 amino acids. The CDR3 sequence: CASSLLTPRAYNEQFF. In DNA, the CDR3 is TGTGCCAGCTCACTACTGACTCCCCGTGCCTACAATGAGCAGTTCTTC.

The chain has TRBV7-2 and TRBJ2-3; 7 bases are shared with TRBD1. V shed 3 bases, J shed 6 bases, and the junction held 12 bases outside the gene matches. This CDR3 is built from 16 residues. Germline CDR1 is SGHTA and CDR2 is FQGNSA. CDR3 amino acids: CASSLDRSSGADTQYF. The CDR3 coding sequence is TGTGCCAGCAGCTTGGACAGGAGCTCTGGGGCTGATACGCAGTATTTT.

The chain is built from TRBV2 and TRBJ2-7, with D possibly TRBD2 on 7 matching bases. The CDR3 consists of 14 residues. Germline V gene sequence: CDR1 SNHLY, CDR2 FYNNEI. V was clipped by 8 bases and J by 1 base, with 15 bases between them. Written as DNA, the CDR3 is TGTGCCAGCGTGGGAGGGGGGGATTCCTACGAGCAGTACTTC. Amino acids: CASVGGGDSYEQYF.

In regard to this clonotype: A much larger clone is a single base away; this may be a read error. The CDR3 ends on some other residue instead of the conserved phenylalanine or tryptophan, so this is likely a read error. CDR3 DNA sequence: TGTGCCAGCAGCCAAGTGCGAGACAATGAGCAGTTCTCC. Protein sequence: CASSQVRDNEQFS. This chain links TRBV14 with TRBJ2-1, with no clear D. CDR1 and CDR2 from the germline V gene are SGHDN and FVKESK. Between the trimmed V and J ends, which lost 1 base and 5 bases, there was a span of 6 bases. CDR3 length equals 13 residues.